The T cell receptor beta chain under discussion was sequenced for a study of graft-versus-host responses after intestinal transplantation. Study-wide context: The whole recipient group had anti-thymocyte globulin induction followed by tacrolimus and steroids for around 3 years.

The germline V and J ends were trimmed by 1 base and 5 bases, with 8 bases remaining between them. Germline loops: CDR1 MDHEN, CDR2 SYDVKM. This CDR3 spans 13 amino acids. Only in-frame clones appear in the TCRdb table, and some are missing; sequencing was by immunoSEQ multiplex PCR. This table has roughly 99,000 clones, roughly 83% appearing once. This specimen consisted of PBMCs, obtained 255 days after intestinal transplant. The gene calls are TRBV28 and TRBJ2-5; D is uncertain. The sequence derives from a human patient who received an intestinal transplant, so some T cells may come from the graft donor. The CDR3 loop reads CASSLSVVETQYF. CDR3 DNA sequence: TGTGCCAGCAGTTTATCTGTCGTGGAGACCCAGTACTTC.